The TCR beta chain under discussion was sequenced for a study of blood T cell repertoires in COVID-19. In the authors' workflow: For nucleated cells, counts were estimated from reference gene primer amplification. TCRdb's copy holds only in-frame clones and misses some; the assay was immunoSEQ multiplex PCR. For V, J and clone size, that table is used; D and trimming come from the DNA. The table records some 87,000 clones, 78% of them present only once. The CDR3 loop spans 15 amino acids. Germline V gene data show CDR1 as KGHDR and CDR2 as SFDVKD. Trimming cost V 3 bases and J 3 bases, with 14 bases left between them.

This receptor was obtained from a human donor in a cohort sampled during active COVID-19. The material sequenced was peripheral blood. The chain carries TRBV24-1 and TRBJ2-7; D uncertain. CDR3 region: CATSDPNDGDYEQYF. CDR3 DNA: TGTGCCACCAGTGATCCGAACGACGGAGACTACGAGCAGTACTTC.